This TCR beta chain was captured by sequencing in a study of cytomegalovirus exposure and HLA in healthy donors. Overall study: The roughly 130 validation repertoires, a later analysis reported, used the same platform as the 600 to 700 repertoires from the first cohort. Whole-study findings and limits: Confirmation in vitro established that a few CMV-associated chains were specific for CMV antigens.

The data were produced by immunoSEQ multiplex PCR, yet TCRdb's version contains in-frame clones alone and is incomplete. The top ten hold 2% to 2.5% of the sample, which has about 120,000 clones, about 83% seen once. This CDR3 has 14 amino acids. V was shortened by 5 bases and J by 5 bases, with 13 bases between the two germline ends. Germline values: CDR1 SGHTA, CDR2 FQGNSA. A word on this clone: Its target is unknown.

This sequence joins TRBV7-2 and TRBJ2-1; weak D call: TRBD2 (7 bases). This receptor was obtained from a woman aged 25 to 39 in good health and CMV-seronegative. Input material: PBMCs. The DNA for the CDR3 is TGTGCCAGCAGCGCGCGGGGGCCGAACAATGAGCAGTTCTTC. It translates to CASSARGPNNEQFF.